One T cell receptor (beta chain) is described in this entry. CDR3 length equals 15 residues. The V gene end was trimmed by 6 bases and the J gene end by 3 bases; junction bases not matched to a gene: 6. cDNA came from about 0.51 to 1 ug RNA primed by random hexamers. Multiplex immunoSEQ PCR targeted 54 Vbeta and 13 Jbeta TCR beta segments. MiXCR, applied by TCRdb to the immunoSEQ multiplex PCR reads, yields one record per CDR3 protein. This sample has 100,000 to 150,000 distinct CDR3 sequences, with about 92% found just once. Sequencing of TCR beta, carried out with a high-throughput approach, was applied to CD8+ and CD4+ T cells from the blood. TEMRA cells were FACS-enriched, with CD8+ and CD4+ T cells isolated negatively. The data are from a study of CD8 T cells in Susac syndrome.

What was sequenced was CD4+ T cells from PBMCs. This TCR was sampled from a human donor with multiple sclerosis. The V and J genes are TRBV12-3 or TRBV12-4 and TRBJ1-5, with TRBD1 matching 9 bases. CDR3 bases: TGTGCCAGCAGACAGGGACAGGGACTCAATCAGCCCCAGCATTTT. Translating it yields CASRQGQGLNQPQHF.